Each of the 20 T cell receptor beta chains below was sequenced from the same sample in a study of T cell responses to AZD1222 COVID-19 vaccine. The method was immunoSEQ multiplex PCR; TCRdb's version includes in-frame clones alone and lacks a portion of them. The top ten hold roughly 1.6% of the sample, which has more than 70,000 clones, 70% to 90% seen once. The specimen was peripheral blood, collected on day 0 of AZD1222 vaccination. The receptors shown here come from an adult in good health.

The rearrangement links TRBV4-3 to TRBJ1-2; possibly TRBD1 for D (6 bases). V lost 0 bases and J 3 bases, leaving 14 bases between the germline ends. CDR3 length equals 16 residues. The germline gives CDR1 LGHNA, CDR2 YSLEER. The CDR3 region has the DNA TGCGCCAGCAGCCAAGATCGTAGAGGACAGTACTATGGCTACACCTTC. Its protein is CASSQDRRGQYYGYTF.

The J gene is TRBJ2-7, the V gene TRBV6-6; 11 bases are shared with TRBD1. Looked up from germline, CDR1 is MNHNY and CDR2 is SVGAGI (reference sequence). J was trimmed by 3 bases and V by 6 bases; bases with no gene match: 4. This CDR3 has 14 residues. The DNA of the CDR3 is TGTGCCAGCAGGACCGGGACAGGGGGCTACGAGCAGTACTTC. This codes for CASRTGTGGYEQYF.

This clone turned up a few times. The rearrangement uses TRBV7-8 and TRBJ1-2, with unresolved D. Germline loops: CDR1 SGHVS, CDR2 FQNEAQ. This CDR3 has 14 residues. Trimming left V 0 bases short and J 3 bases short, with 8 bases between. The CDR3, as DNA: TGTGCCAGCAGCTTAGCCGCGCAGGACTATGGCTACACCTTC. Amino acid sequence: CASSLAAQDYGYTF.

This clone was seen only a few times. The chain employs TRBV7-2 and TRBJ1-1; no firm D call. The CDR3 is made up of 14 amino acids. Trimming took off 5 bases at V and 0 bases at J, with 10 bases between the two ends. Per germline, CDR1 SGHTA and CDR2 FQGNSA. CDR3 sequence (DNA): TGTGCCAGCAGCCAATCATGGGTGAACACTGAAGCTTTCTTT. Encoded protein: CASSQSWVNTEAFF. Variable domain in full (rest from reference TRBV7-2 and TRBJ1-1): GAGVSQSPSNKVTEKGKDVELRCDPISGHTALYWYRQSLGQGLEFLIYFQGNSAPDKSGLPSDRFSAERTGGSVSTLTIQRTQQEDSAVYLCASSQSWVNTEAFFGQGTRLTVV.

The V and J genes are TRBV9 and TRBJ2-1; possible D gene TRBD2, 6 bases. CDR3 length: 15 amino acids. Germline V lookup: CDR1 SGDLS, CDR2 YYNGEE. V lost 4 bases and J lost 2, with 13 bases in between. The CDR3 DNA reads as TGTGCCAGCAGCCTGACGGGAGAACCCTACAATGAGCAGTTCTTC. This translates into CASSLTGEPYNEQFF.

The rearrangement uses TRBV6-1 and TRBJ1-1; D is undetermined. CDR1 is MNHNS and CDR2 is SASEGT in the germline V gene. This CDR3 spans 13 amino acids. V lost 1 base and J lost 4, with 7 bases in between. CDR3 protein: CASSEGRLTEAFF. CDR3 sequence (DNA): TGTGCCAGCAGTGAAGGACGGCTCACTGAAGCTTTCTTT.

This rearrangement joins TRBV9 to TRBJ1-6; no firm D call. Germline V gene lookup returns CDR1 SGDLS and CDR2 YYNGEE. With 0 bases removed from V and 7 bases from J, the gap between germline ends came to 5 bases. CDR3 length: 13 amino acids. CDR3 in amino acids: CASSVAGNSPLHF. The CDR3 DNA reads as TGTGCCAGCAGCGTAGCGGGGAATTCACCCCTCCACTTT.

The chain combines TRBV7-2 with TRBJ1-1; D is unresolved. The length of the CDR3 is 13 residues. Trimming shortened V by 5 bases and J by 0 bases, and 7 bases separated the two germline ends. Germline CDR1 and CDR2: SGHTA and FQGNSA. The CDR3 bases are TGTGCCAGCAGCGCATCATTGAACACTGAAGCTTTCTTT. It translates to CASSASLNTEAFF.

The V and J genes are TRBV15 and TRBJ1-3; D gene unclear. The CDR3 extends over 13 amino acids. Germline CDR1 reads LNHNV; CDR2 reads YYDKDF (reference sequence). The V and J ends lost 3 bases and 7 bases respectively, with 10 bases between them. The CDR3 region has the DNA TGTGCCACCAGCAGGGAAGCGGGGAACACCATATATTTT. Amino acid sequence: CATSREAGNTIYF. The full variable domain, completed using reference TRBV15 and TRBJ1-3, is DAMVIQNPRYQVTQFGKPVTLSCSQTLNHNVMYWYQQKSSQAPKLLFHYYDKDFNNEADTPDNFQSRRPNTSFCFLDIRSPGLGDTAMYLCATSREAGNTIYFGEGSWLTVV.

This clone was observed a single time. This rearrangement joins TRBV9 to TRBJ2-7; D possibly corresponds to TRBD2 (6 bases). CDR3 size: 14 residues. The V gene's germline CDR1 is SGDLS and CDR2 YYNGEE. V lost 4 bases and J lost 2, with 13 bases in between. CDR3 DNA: TGTGCCAGCAGCCCCCGGACTATCACCTACGAGCAGTACTTC. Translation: CASSPRTITYEQYF.

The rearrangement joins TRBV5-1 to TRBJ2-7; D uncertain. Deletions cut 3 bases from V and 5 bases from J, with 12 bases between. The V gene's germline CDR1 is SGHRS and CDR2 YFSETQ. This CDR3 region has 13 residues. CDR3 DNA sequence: TGCGCCAGCAGCTCGGTTTATAACGACGAGCAGTACTTC. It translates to CASSSVYNDEQYF.

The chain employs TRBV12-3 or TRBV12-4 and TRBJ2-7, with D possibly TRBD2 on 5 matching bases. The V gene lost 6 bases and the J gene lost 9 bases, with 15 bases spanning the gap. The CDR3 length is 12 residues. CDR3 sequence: CASSRDGLGQYF. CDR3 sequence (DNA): TGTGCCAGCAGCCGGGATGGACTCGGGCAGTACTTC.

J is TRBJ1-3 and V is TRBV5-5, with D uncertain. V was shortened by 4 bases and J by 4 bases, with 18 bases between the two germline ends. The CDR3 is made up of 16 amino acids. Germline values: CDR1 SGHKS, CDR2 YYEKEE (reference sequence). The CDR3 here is CASSPFRGEQGNTIYF. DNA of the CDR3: TGTGCCAGCAGCCCCTTTCGAGGAGAGCAGGGAAACACCATATATTTT.

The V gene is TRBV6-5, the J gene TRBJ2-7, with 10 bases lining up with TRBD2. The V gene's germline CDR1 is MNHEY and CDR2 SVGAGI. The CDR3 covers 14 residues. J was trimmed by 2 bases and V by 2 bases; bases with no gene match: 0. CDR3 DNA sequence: TGTGCCAGCAGTTACGGGACTAGCGCCTACGAGCAGTACTTC. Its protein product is CASSYGTSAYEQYF.

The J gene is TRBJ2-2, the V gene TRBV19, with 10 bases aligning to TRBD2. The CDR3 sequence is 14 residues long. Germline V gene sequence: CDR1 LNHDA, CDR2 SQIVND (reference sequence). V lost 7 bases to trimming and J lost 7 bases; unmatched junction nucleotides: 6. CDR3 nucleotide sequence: TGTGCCAGTACCCTAGCGGGAGCAATCGGGGAGCTGTTTTTT. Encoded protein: CASTLAGAIGELFF.

The CDR3 spells CASSLAGEAYEQYF. The CDR3 region has the DNA TGTGCCAGCAGCTTAGCAGGGGAGGCCTACGAGCAGTACTTC. The chain has TRBV7-9 and TRBJ2-7; weak D call: TRBD2 (6 bases). Germline V gives CDR1 SEHNR, CDR2 FQNEAQ (reference sequence). CDR3 length equals 14 residues. Trimming left V 0 bases short and J 2 bases short, with 8 bases between. Based on the CDR3 plus reference TRBV7-9 and TRBJ2-7, the full variable domain is DTGVSQNPRHKITKRGQNVTFRCDPISEHNRLYWYRQTLGQGPEFLTYFQNEAQLEKSRLLSDRFSAERPKGSFSTLEIQRTEQGDSAMYLCASSLAGEAYEQYFGPGTRLTVT.

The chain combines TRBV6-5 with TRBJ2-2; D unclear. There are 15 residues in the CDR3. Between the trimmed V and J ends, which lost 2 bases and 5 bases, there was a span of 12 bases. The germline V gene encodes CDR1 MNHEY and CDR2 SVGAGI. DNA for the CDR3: TGTGCCAGCAGTTACGATTCCCGGCCGACCGGGGAGCTGTTTTTT. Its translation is CASSYDSRPTGELFF.

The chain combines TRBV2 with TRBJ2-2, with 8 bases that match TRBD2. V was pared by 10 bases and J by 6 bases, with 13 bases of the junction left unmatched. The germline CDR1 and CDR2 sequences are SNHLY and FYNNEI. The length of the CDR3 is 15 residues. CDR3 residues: CATKRGAGGPGELFF. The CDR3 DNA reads TGTGCCACTAAACGGGGGGCGGGAGGCCCCGGGGAGCTGTTTTTT.

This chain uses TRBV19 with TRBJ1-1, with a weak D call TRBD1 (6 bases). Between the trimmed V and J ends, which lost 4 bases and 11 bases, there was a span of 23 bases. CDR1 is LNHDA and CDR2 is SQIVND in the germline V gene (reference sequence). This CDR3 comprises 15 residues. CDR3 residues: CASSTLIDRNKGAFF. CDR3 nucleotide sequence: TGTGCCAGTAGTACCCTAATTGACAGGAATAAGGGCGCTTTCTTT.

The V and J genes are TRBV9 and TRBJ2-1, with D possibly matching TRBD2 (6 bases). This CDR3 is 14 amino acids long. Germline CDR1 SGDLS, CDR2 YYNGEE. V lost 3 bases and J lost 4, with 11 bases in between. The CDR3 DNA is TGTGCCAGCAGCGCGACTAGTCTTTACAATGAGCAGTTCTTC. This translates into CASSATSLYNEQFF.